This T cell receptor beta chain appears in the sequencing data of a study of OX40 agonist ivuxolimab in advanced cancers. Across the whole study: Across the patients, intravenous ivuxolimab was delivered every 2 weeks at 0.01 to 10 mg/kg. Subjects had a mean age of about 65 years, with a range of 23 to 79; around 80% were male.

CDR3 length: 14 residues. Trimming cost V 5 bases and J 2 bases, with 12 bases left between them. In germline, CDR1 is SSHAT, CDR2 FNYEAQ (reference sequence). Sequencing was performed with immunoSEQ multiplex PCR; in TCRdb, only in-frame clones are kept and a portion is missing. The data contain about 55,000 clones, more than 75% of them singletons. The sequences come from CD4+ or CD8+ T cells sorted from blood, collected in a trial of the OX40 agonist ivuxolimab. The sequence was obtained from an adult with an advanced solid tumor such as melanoma, head and neck, liver or kidney cancer. V usage is TRBV7-7 and J usage is TRBJ2-5; possible D gene TRBD2, 5 bases. CDR3 bases: TGTGCCAGCAGCGCGGACGGACTGCAAGAGACCCAGTACTTC. It encodes CASSADGLQETQYF.